This T cell receptor (beta chain) originates from a study of blood T cell repertoires in COVID-19. The V gene's germline CDR1 is SGHDT and CDR2 YYEEEE. CDR3 length equals 16 residues. J was trimmed by 3 bases and V by 3 bases; bases with no gene match: 11. Libraries were prepared by immunoSEQ multiplex PCR; TCRdb keeps only in-frame clonotypes and omits some of them. The sample records about 59,000 clones, more than 75% being singletons. The TCR was taken from a man older than 75 with acute or convalescent COVID-19. The chain links TRBV5-6 to TRBJ2-7, with TRBD2 matching 8 bases. The specimen sequenced was peripheral blood. The CDR3 reads CASSSPAGEFNYEQYF. CDR3 bases: TGTGCCAGCAGCTCACCAGCGGGGGAGTTTAACTACGAGCAGTACTTC.